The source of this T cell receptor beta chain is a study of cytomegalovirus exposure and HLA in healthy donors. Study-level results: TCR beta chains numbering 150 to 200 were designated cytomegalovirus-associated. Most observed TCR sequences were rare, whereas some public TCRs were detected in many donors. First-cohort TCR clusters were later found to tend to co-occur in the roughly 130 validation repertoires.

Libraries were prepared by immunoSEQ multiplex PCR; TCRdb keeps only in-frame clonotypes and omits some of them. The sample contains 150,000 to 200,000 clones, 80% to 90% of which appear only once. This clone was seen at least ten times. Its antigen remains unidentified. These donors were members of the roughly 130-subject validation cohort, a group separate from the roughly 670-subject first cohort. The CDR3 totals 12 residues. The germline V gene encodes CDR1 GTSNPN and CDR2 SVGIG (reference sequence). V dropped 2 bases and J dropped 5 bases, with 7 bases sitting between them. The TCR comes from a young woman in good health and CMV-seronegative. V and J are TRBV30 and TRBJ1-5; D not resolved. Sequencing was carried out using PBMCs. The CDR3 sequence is CAWSPSDQPQHF. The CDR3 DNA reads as TGTGCCTGGAGTCCCTCAGATCAGCCCCAGCATTTT.